What follows are 28 T cell receptor beta chains derived from one specimen sequenced in a study of T-cell memory formation after mild COVID-19. TCRdb fed the 5' RACE reads into MiXCR, producing one record per CDR3 protein. The table lists about 560,000 distinct CDR3 sequences, over 15% of them singletons. The source material was PBMCs or a T cell subset sorted from them (not recorded which). The receptor source for this set is an adult woman who had mild COVID-19 (a few samples of this study predate the infection). Cell type and time point are not known.

This clonotype occurred a few times. CDR3 coding DNA: TGCAGCGGGAACAACCTGAACACTGAAGCTTTCTTT. It translates to CSGNNLNTEAFF. The chain links TRBV29-1 to TRBJ1-1; D is ambiguous. This CDR3 contains 12 residues. V lost 7 bases and J lost 0, with 9 bases in between. Germline CDR1 SQVTM, CDR2 ANQGSEA.

The V and J genes are TRBV9 and TRBJ1-1; possible D gene TRBD1, 5 bases. Per the germline V gene, CDR1 is SGDLS and CDR2 is YYNGEE. The length of the CDR3 is 15 residues. The V end was cut by 0 bases, the J end by 5 bases, with 14 bases between. This CDR3 is CASSVGGVPGTEAFF. The CDR3 DNA is TGTGCCAGCAGCGTAGGAGGGGTCCCGGGAACTGAAGCTTTCTTT.

The chain joins TRBV3-1 to TRBJ2-3, with D maybe TRBD2 (6 bases). Germline V gene data show CDR1 as LGHDT and CDR2 as YNNKEL (reference sequence). V dropped 0 bases and J dropped 6 bases, with 13 bases sitting between them. The CDR3 sequence is 15 residues long. CDR3: CASSQDPLASDTQYF. CDR3 in DNA: TGTGCCAGCAGCCAAGATCCTCTAGCGTCCGATACGCAGTATTTT.

This chain joins TRBV6-2 or TRBV6-3 and TRBJ1-2; 9 nucleotides agree with TRBD1. This CDR3 has 15 amino acids. Trimming at V came to 5 bases and at J to 5 bases, leaving 9 bases not matched to a gene. Germline CDR1 reads MNHEY; CDR2 reads SVGEGT. CDR3: CASSPNPGQGYGYTF. The DNA for the CDR3 is TGTGCCAGCAGTCCTAACCCGGGACAGGGTTATGGCTACACCTTC.

In this sample, this clonotype turned up a few times. V and J are TRBV11-2 and TRBJ1-1; no definite D call. Between the trimmed V and J ends, which lost 5 bases and 11 bases, there was a span of 15 bases. Germline CDR1 is SGHAT and CDR2 is FQNNGV. This CDR3 is built from 12 residues. The CDR3 loop is CASSPVWWQAFF. In nucleotides, the CDR3 is TGTGCCAGCAGCCCTGTATGGTGGCAGGCTTTCTTT.

A few counts support this clonotype. The chain is built from TRBV20-1 and TRBJ2-7, with D possibly called TRBD1 or TRBD2 (6 bases each). CDR1 is DFQATT, CDR2 SNEGSKA, per germline (reference sequence). With 0 bases removed from V and 7 bases from J, the gap between germline ends came to 16 bases. CDR3 length equals 14 residues. The chain's CDR3 is CSARDQGTLREQYF. CDR3 coding DNA: TGCAGTGCTAGAGATCAGGGGACTCTCAGGGAGCAGTACTTC.

The rearrangement links TRBV4-1 to TRBJ2-3; possibly TRBD2 for D (6 bases). Trimming took off 7 bases at V and 1 base at J, with 15 bases between the two ends. Germline CDR1 MGHRA, CDR2 YSYEKL. The CDR3 is made up of 15 amino acids. CDR3 region: CASNHREVGTDTQYF. The CDR3 bases are TGCGCCAGCAATCATAGGGAGGTCGGCACAGATACGCAGTATTTT.

Points on this clonotype: A junction boundary mismatches the germline segment, possibly from a read error. CDR3 loop: CASSLADRGNEQFF. CDR3 DNA sequence: TGCGCCAGCAGTTTGGCTGACAGGGGTAATGAGCAGTTCTTC. V gene TRBV5-1 combines with J gene TRBJ2-1; 8 positions agree with TRBD1. Germline loops: CDR1 SGHRS, CDR2 YFSETQ. The CDR3 totals 14 residues. Complete variable domain (other parts from reference TRBV5-1 and TRBJ2-1): KAGVTQTPRYLIKTRGQQVTLSCSPISGHRSVSWYQQTPGQGLQFLFEYFSETQRNKGNFPGRFSGRQFSNSRSEMNVSTLELGDSALYLCASSLADRGNEQFFGPGTRLTVL.

This clonotype was seen more than once but under ten times. The CDR3 loop reads CASSPRGRSNEQFF. The DNA for the CDR3 is TGTGCCAGCAGTCCCCGTGGGAGAAGCAATGAGCAGTTCTTC. V is TRBV12-3 or TRBV12-4 and J is TRBJ2-1, with D possibly being TRBD2 (5 bases). Trimming pared 5 bases from V and 6 bases from J, leaving 14 bases between. The CDR3 loop spans 14 amino acids.

This clonotype ranks as large. The V call is TRBV7-3, the J call TRBJ2-3; no clear D. The length of the CDR3 is 15 residues. V was shortened by 0 bases and J by 2 bases, with 9 bases between the two germline ends. The germline V gene has CDR1 SGHTA and CDR2 FQGTGA. The CDR3: CASSLTGSHTDTQYF. The CDR3 DNA follows: TGTGCCAGCAGCTTAACGGGTAGCCACACAGATACGCAGTATTTT.

This clonotype was detected only a few times. The gene calls are TRBV7-8 and TRBJ1-1; D might be TRBD1 (5 bases). Germline CDR1 is SGHVS and CDR2 is FQNEAQ. There are 16 residues in the CDR3. V dropped 2 bases and J dropped 2 bases, with 15 bases sitting between them. The CDR3 loop is CASSLRFQGTNTEAFF. For the CDR3, the DNA is TGTGCCAGCAGCTTACGATTCCAGGGTACTAACACTGAAGCTTTCTTT.

The V call is TRBV19, the J call TRBJ2-5, with a weak D call TRBD1 (6 bases). Germline CDR1 reads LNHDA; CDR2 reads SQIVND (reference sequence). Deletions cut 4 bases from V and 0 bases from J, with 21 bases between. The CDR3 is 18 residues long. CDR3 DNA: TGTGCCAGTAGTAAAGGACAGACTGGAAGCCCGTACCAAGAGACCCAGTACTTC. As protein: CASSKGQTGSPYQETQYF.

The chain uses TRBV7-8 and TRBJ1-2; D gene unclear. Trimming cost V 0 bases and J 2 bases, with 16 bases left between them. Germline values: CDR1 SGHVS, CDR2 FQNEAQ. CDR3 length: 17 residues. The CDR3 is CASSLAGFGVANYGYTF. The CDR3 bases are TGTGCCAGCAGCTTAGCTGGCTTTGGGGTGGCAAACTATGGCTACACCTTC.

A few counts support this clonotype. The chain links TRBV24-1 to TRBJ2-6, with a possible D match to TRBD1 (5 bases). The ends were cut back, 6 bases at V and 0 bases at J, with 11 bases in the middle. Germline values: CDR1 KGHDR, CDR2 SFDVKD. The CDR3 has 16 amino acids. The DNA for the CDR3 is TGTGCCACCAGTTTCGGACACCACTCTGGGGCCAACGTCCTGACTTTC. Protein: CATSFGHHSGANVLTF.

This clonotype was recorded at least ten times. The chain employs TRBV10-3 and TRBJ2-7, with 9 bases matching TRBD1. The V segment lost 2 bases and the J segment 4 bases; nucleotides outside the gene matches: 6. Germline lookup yields CDR1 ENHRY and CDR2 SYGVKD. CDR3 length: 15 residues. The CDR3 DNA reads TGTGCCATCAGTGAGCCCGGGACAGGGAGTTACGAGCAGTACTTC. As protein: CAISEPGTGSYEQYF.

J is TRBJ1-4 and V is TRBV30; no reliable D call. V gave up 0 bases and J gave up 12 bases, with 8 bases separating them. CDR1 is GTSNPN, CDR2 SVGIG, per germline (reference sequence). The CDR3 length is 11 residues. CDR3: CAWSVKHELFF. CDR3 nucleotides: TGTGCCTGGAGTGTGAAACATGAACTGTTTTTT.

The chain employs TRBV4-1 and TRBJ1-2; 7 nucleotides align to TRBD1. Germline V gene data show CDR1 as MGHRA and CDR2 as YSYEKL. This CDR3 has 11 amino acids. J lost 10 bases, V lost 4 bases, and 3 bases had no gene match. The DNA of the CDR3 is TGCGCCAGCAGCCTGGGACAGTACTACACCTTC. It yields the protein CASSLGQYYTF.

This clonotype showed up just a few times. The V gene is TRBV5-6, the J gene TRBJ2-2; D may be TRBD2 (5 bases). The germline V and J ends were trimmed by 0 bases and 4 bases, with 13 bases remaining between them. Germline loops: CDR1 SGHDT, CDR2 YYEEEE. This CDR3 has 16 residues. The CDR3 bases are TGTGCCAGCAGCTTGGGGGGAGCGCCTATCACCGGGGAGCTGTTTTTT. Translation: CASSLGGAPITGELFF.

This clonotype was counted a few times. This rearrangement joins TRBV6-5 to TRBJ1-6; D unclear. Between the trimmed V and J ends, which lost 0 bases and 7 bases, there was a span of 10 bases. The germline V gene has CDR1 MNHEY and CDR2 SVGAGI. This CDR3 region has 15 residues. For the CDR3, the DNA is TGTGCCAGCAGTTACTCCGGGGTTCGGAATTCACCCCTCCACTTT. Protein product: CASSYSGVRNSPLHF.

This clonotype has just a few counts. V usage is TRBV7-2 and J usage is TRBJ2-1; TRBD2 might be the D (7 bases). The CDR3 consists of 13 residues. V was cut by 3 bases and J by 8 bases, with 11 bases left in between. From germline, CDR1 is SGHTA and CDR2 FQGNSA. The CDR3 coding sequence is TGTGCCAGCAGCTTTGGGGGGGCTGATGAGCAGTTCTTC. Translating it yields CASSFGGADEQFF.

The chain has TRBV7-2 and TRBJ2-1; TRBD2 matches 11 bases. CDR3 length: 16 residues. J lost 4 bases, V lost 4 bases, and 6 bases had no gene match. The germline CDR1 and CDR2 sequences are SGHTA and FQGNSA. CDR3 DNA sequence: TGTGCCAGCAGCTCGACGGGACTAGCGGATTACAATGAGCAGTTCTTC. Its translation is CASSSTGLADYNEQFF. The variable domain in full, completed from reference TRBV7-2 and TRBJ2-1, reads GAGVSQSPSNKVTEKGKDVELRCDPISGHTALYWYRQSLGQGLEFLIYFQGNSAPDKSGLPSDRFSAERTGGSVSTLTIQRTQQEDSAVYLCASSSTGLADYNEQFFGPGTRLTVL.

This CDR3 reads CASSVDDRANYGYTF. CDR3 DNA sequence: TGTGCCAGCAGCGTAGATGACAGGGCGAACTATGGCTACACCTTC. This chain uses TRBV9 with TRBJ1-2; 7 nucleotides align to TRBD1. V was clipped by 0 bases and J by 2 bases; unmatched bases: 4. CDR3 size: 15 residues. CDR1 SGDLS and CDR2 YYNGEE come from the germline V gene.

This sequence joins TRBV6-5 and TRBJ2-2, with 12 nucleotides matching TRBD2. CDR3 length equals 18 residues. The germline CDR1 and CDR2 sequences are MNHEY and SVGAGI. The trim removed 5 bases at V and 5 bases at J, leaving 12 bases unmatched. The CDR3 bases are TGTGCCAGCAGTCCCTCTAGCGGGAGGGCCAGGGGTACCGGGGAGCTGTTTTTT. Its translation is CASSPSSGRARGTGELFF.

The rearrangement links TRBV6-1 to TRBJ2-7, with a possible D match to TRBD2 (6 bases). In germline, CDR1 is MNHNS, CDR2 SASEGT. With 11 bases removed from V and 6 bases from J, the gap between germline ends came to 23 bases. This CDR3 comprises 14 residues. Here the CDR3 reads CAVKGLLSLGEQYF. The CDR3 bases are TGTGCCGTAAAGGGACTCCTTAGTCTGGGCGAGCAGTACTTC.

The CDR3 here is CASSLAQFGETEAFF. As DNA, the CDR3 is TGTGCCAGCAGCTTGGCTCAGTTTGGGGAGACTGAAGCTTTCTTT. The V call is TRBV5-6, the J call TRBJ1-1; D not certain. Germline lookup yields CDR1 SGHDT and CDR2 YYEEEE. The CDR3 contains 15 residues. V lost 0 bases to trimming and J lost 5 bases, with 14 bases between them.

The chain employs TRBV3-1 and TRBJ1-3, with D perhaps matching TRBD1 (6 bases). The V and J ends lost 4 bases and 3 bases respectively, with 16 bases between them. The CDR3 runs 16 residues. Germline CDR1 and CDR2: LGHDT and YNNKEL (reference sequence). CDR3 in amino acids: CASSRPDSVYGNTIYF. For the CDR3, the DNA is TGTGCCAGCAGCCGCCCGGACAGTGTTTATGGAAACACCATATATTTT.

The J gene is TRBJ2-1, the V gene TRBV20-1; no definite D call. The CDR3 has 15 residues. With 1 base removed from V and 9 bases from J, the gap between germline ends came to 19 bases. CDR1 and CDR2 (germline): DFQATT, SNEGSKA (reference sequence). CDR3 loop: CSARAPGPPFGEQFF. DNA for the CDR3: TGCAGTGCTAGAGCCCCCGGGCCCCCGTTTGGTGAGCAGTTCTTC.

This clonotype has only a few counts. This rearrangement joins TRBV10-3 to TRBJ2-7; 8 nucleotides align to TRBD1. CDR1 and CDR2 from the germline V gene are ENHRY and SYGVKD. There are 13 residues in the CDR3. The ends lost 6 bases at V and 4 bases at J; junction bases unmatched: 5. CDR3 region: CAISGTGPYEQYF. The CDR3 region has the DNA TGTGCCATCAGCGGGACAGGACCATACGAGCAGTACTTC.